What follows are 26 T cell receptor beta chains derived from one specimen sequenced in a study of blood T cell repertoires in COVID-19. Assay: immunoSEQ multiplex PCR; the TCRdb copy retains only in-frame clones and omits some. This table has about 62,000 clones, 85% to 90% appearing once. The source material was peripheral blood. These receptors came from a woman between 55 and 75 years old with COVID-19, enrolled during active disease.

The chain has TRBV9 and TRBJ2-1; 7 positions match TRBD2. This CDR3 is built from 15 residues. V trimming: 0 bases; J trimming: 9 bases; junction bases outside the gene matches: 9. From germline, CDR1 is SGDLS and CDR2 YYNGEE. CDR3 DNA: TGTGCCAGCAGCGTAGTTGCGGGAGAAAATACTGAGCAGTTCTTC. It codes for CASSVVAGENTEQFF. Supplemented by reference TRBV9 and TRBJ2-1, the full variable domain reads DSGVTQTPKHLITATGQRVTLRCSPRSGDLSVYWYQQSLDQGLQFLIQYYNGEERAKGNILERFSAQQFPDLHSELNLSSLELGDSALYFCASSVVAGENTEQFFGPGTRLTVL.

The V gene is TRBV28, the J gene TRBJ1-4, with TRBD1 identical over 8 bases. CDR1 is MDHEN and CDR2 is SYDVKM in the germline V gene. CDR3 length: 14 amino acids. The trim removed 3 bases at V and 8 bases at J, leaving 5 bases unmatched. Here the CDR3 reads CASSFWQGAEKLFF. CDR3 DNA sequence: TGTGCCAGCAGTTTTTGGCAGGGGGCGGAAAAACTGTTTTTT.

This clone was counted a single time. The chain is built from TRBV7-8 and TRBJ1-5; the match to TRBD1 covers 8 bases. V gave up 5 bases and J gave up 6 bases; unmatched junction bases: 9. The CDR3 length is 15 residues. Germline assignment: CDR1 SGHVS and CDR2 FQNEAQ. CDR3: CASSPQGAPGQPQHF. CDR3 nucleotides: TGTGCCAGCAGCCCGCAGGGGGCTCCAGGTCAGCCCCAGCATTTT.

The rearrangement links TRBV9 to TRBJ1-3; unclear D gene. The V and J ends lost 3 bases and 0 bases respectively, with 10 bases between them. The CDR3 extends over 15 amino acids. The germline V gene encodes CDR1 SGDLS and CDR2 YYNGEE. CDR3 loop: CASSAGMPSGNTIYF. The CDR3 DNA is TGTGCCAGCAGCGCGGGAATGCCCTCTGGAAACACCATATATTTT.

The rearrangement joins TRBV7-9 to TRBJ1-4; no firm D call. The CDR3 consists of 11 residues. Germline CDR1 and CDR2: SEHNR and FQNEAQ (reference sequence). Trimming took off 5 bases at V and 5 bases at J, with 3 bases between the two ends. The CDR3 here is CASSINEKLFF. CDR3 DNA: TGTGCCAGCAGCATAAATGAAAAACTGTTTTTT.

The chain carries TRBV6-2 or TRBV6-3 and TRBJ2-3; 12 bases are shared with TRBD2. Germline loops: CDR1 MNHEY, CDR2 SVGEGT. The V segment lost 0 bases and the J segment 2 bases; nucleotides outside the gene matches: 6. This CDR3 has 18 residues. CDR3 bases: TGTGCCAGCAGTTACTCGACTAGCGGGAGTGGAGACACAGATACGCAGTATTTT. Residues: CASSYSTSGSGDTDTQYF.

The chain employs TRBV7-2 and TRBJ2-7; TRBD1 aligns across 10 bases. J was trimmed by 1 base and V by 2 bases; bases with no gene match: 5. Germline V gives CDR1 SGHTA, CDR2 FQGNSA. The CDR3 runs to 16 residues. The CDR3 protein is CASSLLAGQGSYEQYF. As DNA, the CDR3 is TGTGCCAGCAGCTTATTAGCGGGACAGGGGTCCTACGAGCAGTACTTC.

The rearrangement uses TRBV6-5 and TRBJ1-4, with a weak D call TRBD1 (5 bases). This CDR3 comprises 14 residues. V lost 2 bases, J lost 5 bases, and 9 bases lay in between. Looked up from germline, CDR1 is MNHEY and CDR2 is SVGAGI. CDR3 sequence (DNA): TGTGCCAGCAGTTACACCCGGGGGAATGAAAAACTGTTTTTT. Translating it yields CASSYTRGNEKLFF.

This clone turned up a few times. The V and J genes are TRBV5-1 and TRBJ2-7; D is unresolved. Germline V CDR1 and CDR2: SGHRS, YFSETQ. Trimming left V 0 bases short and J 2 bases short, with 12 bases between. This CDR3 is built from 15 residues. Here the CDR3 reads CASSLVLDAAYEQYF. The CDR3 region has the DNA TGCGCCAGCAGCTTGGTGCTAGATGCGGCCTACGAGCAGTACTTC.

The V and J genes are TRBV11-2 and TRBJ2-7; 7 bases line up with TRBD1. In germline, CDR1 is SGHAT, CDR2 FQNNGV. This CDR3 has 16 residues. V shed 0 bases and J 4 bases; nucleotides not matched to a gene: 9. CDR3 loop: CASSLDPARQGYEQYF. The CDR3 DNA sequence: TGTGCCAGCAGCTTAGACCCAGCCCGACAGGGATACGAGCAGTACTTC.

This chain uses TRBV30 with TRBJ1-3; D call uncertain. The CDR3 runs to 15 residues. Germline CDR1 is GTSNPN and CDR2 is SVGIG (reference sequence). Trimming took off 4 bases at V and 4 bases at J, with 17 bases between the two ends. The CDR3 protein is CAWTLTPLAGNTIYF. The CDR3 bases are TGTGCCTGGACCCTCACCCCCTTGGCAGGAAACACCATATATTTT. The entire variable domain, with the rest obtained from reference TRBV30 and TRBJ1-3, is as follows: SQTIHQWPATLVQPVGSPLSLECTVEGTSNPNLYWYRQAAGRGLQLLFYSVGIGQISSEVPQNLSASRPQDRQFILSSKKLLLSDSGFYLCAWTLTPLAGNTIYFGEGSWLTVV.

In this sample, this clone turned up once. The rearrangement links TRBV6-2 or TRBV6-3 to TRBJ2-7; D might be TRBD2 (5 bases). This CDR3 region has 14 residues. The germline V and J ends were trimmed by 4 bases and 4 bases, with 14 bases remaining between them. In germline, CDR1 is MNHEY, CDR2 SVGEGT. CDR3: CASSFEGLGYEQYF. The CDR3 coding sequence is TGTGCCAGCAGTTTCGAGGGCCTGGGGTACGAGCAGTACTTC.

This sequence joins TRBV18 and TRBJ2-7; 10 positions match TRBD2. V was pared by 6 bases and J by 0 bases, with 2 bases of the junction left unmatched. Germline V gives CDR1 KGHSH, CDR2 LQKENI. CDR3 length: 14 residues. The CDR3 loop reads CASSPSGSSYEQYF. CDR3 nucleotide sequence: TGTGCCAGCTCCCCTAGCGGGAGCTCCTACGAGCAGTACTTC.

In regard to this clone: At one end, the junction sequence differs from germline, possibly due to a read error. The chain links TRBV7-7 to TRBJ2-2; 9 bases fit TRBD1. This CDR3 is 15 amino acids long. Germline V gene data show CDR1 as SSHAT and CDR2 as FNYEAQ (reference sequence). The chain's CDR3 is CASSATGGRSGELFF. The CDR3 nucleotides are TGTGCTAGCAGCGCCACAGGGGGCCGGTCCGGGGAGCTGTTTTTT.

J is TRBJ2-1 and V is TRBV19, with D tentatively TRBD2 (6 bases). Trimming removed 5 bases from V and 0 bases from J, with 14 bases in between. Germline CDR1 is LNHDA and CDR2 is SQIVND (reference sequence). CDR3 size: 16 residues. CDR3 loop: CASSRSGDPSYNEQFF. The CDR3 region has the DNA TGTGCCAGTAGTCGATCGGGGGACCCCTCCTACAATGAGCAGTTCTTC.

V usage is TRBV7-6 and J usage is TRBJ1-1, with D possibly matching TRBD1 (5 bases). The CDR3 consists of 15 residues. V lost 5 bases and J lost 5, with 18 bases in between. Germline loops: CDR1 SGHVS, CDR2 FNYEAQ. The CDR3 DNA follows: TGTGCCAGCAGCCCGTCGTCAGGGATGGGGACTGAAGCTTTCTTT. Translation: CASSPSSGMGTEAFF.

The rearrangement links TRBV5-1 to TRBJ2-7; D remains unclear. This CDR3 is built from 11 residues. Germline assignment: CDR1 SGHRS and CDR2 YFSETQ. Deletions cut 3 bases from V and 3 bases from J, with 4 bases between. As DNA, the CDR3 is TGCGCCAGCAGCTCTTACTACGAGCAGTACTTC. Translating gives CASSSYYEQYF.

As DNA, the CDR3 is TGTGCCAGCAAGACATCTTTAGACACTGAAGCTTTCTTT. Translating gives CASKTSLDTEAFF. This chain links TRBV3-1 (or the pseudogene TRBV3-2) with TRBJ1-1; D is unresolved. The CDR3 spans 13 residues. Trimming removed 7 bases from V and 3 bases from J, with 12 bases in between. The germline gives CDR1 LGHDT, CDR2 YNNKEL (reference sequence).

The chain couples TRBV12-3 or TRBV12-4 to TRBJ1-6; no reliable D call. The CDR3 consists of 13 residues. Trimming cost V 3 bases and J 17 bases, with 17 bases left between them. CDR3 DNA sequence: TGTGCCAGCAGTTTGTCCCATTCAGGTTCTATCCACTTT. This translates into CASSLSHSGSIHF.

The chain is built from TRBV5-1 and TRBJ2-2; a weak D match, TRBD2 (6 bases). Germline V gene sequence: CDR1 SGHRS, CDR2 YFSETQ. This CDR3 is 17 amino acids long. Trimming took 0 bases from V and 4 from J, leaving 16 bases between them. CDR3 residues: CASSLEPNGGGTGELFF. The CDR3 DNA sequence: TGCGCCAGCAGCTTGGAGCCAAATGGGGGAGGCACCGGGGAGCTGTTTTTT.

This sequence joins TRBV11-2 and TRBJ2-7, with D possibly being TRBD2 (6 bases). CDR1 and CDR2 (germline): SGHAT, FQNNGV. V dropped 0 bases and J dropped 5 bases, with 17 bases sitting between them. The CDR3 contains 16 residues. CDR3 sequence: CASSLETASVLDEQYF. Written as DNA, the CDR3 is TGTGCCAGCAGCTTAGAGACGGCTAGCGTGCTCGACGAGCAGTACTTC. The whole variable domain, remainder taken from reference TRBV11-2 and TRBJ2-7, is EAGVAQSPRYKIIEKRQSVAFWCNPISGHATLYWYQQILGQGPKLLIQFQNNGVVDDSQLPKDRFSAERLKGVDSTLKIQPAKLEDSAVYLCASSLETASVLDEQYFGPGTRLTVT.

The chain couples TRBV20-1 to TRBJ1-2; D remains ambiguous. V dropped 2 bases and J dropped 5 bases, with 6 bases sitting between them. Per the germline V gene, CDR1 is DFQATT and CDR2 is SNEGSKA (reference sequence). The CDR3 covers 11 residues. The CDR3 DNA sequence: TGCAGTGCTAGAACGAGGTATGGCTACACCTTC. Translation: CSARTRYGYTF.

The chain is built from TRBV29-1 and TRBJ1-2; TRBD1 matches at 9 bases. With V trimmed by 8 bases and J by 2 bases, 9 bases remained unmatched. Germline V gives CDR1 SQVTM, CDR2 ANQGSEA. The CDR3 is 14 amino acids. The CDR3 DNA sequence: TGCAGCACCCCTGGACAGGGGCAGAACTATGGCTACACCTTC. It specifies CSTPGQGQNYGYTF. Based on the CDR3 plus reference TRBV29-1 and TRBJ1-2, the full variable domain is SAVISQKPSRDICQRGTSLTIQCQVDSQVTMMFWYRQQPGQSLTLIATANQGSEATYESGFVIDKFPISRPNLTFSTLTVSNMSPEDSSIYLCSTPGQGQNYGYTFGSGTRLTVV.

The chain combines TRBV10-2 with TRBJ1-2; D gene uncertain. CDR1 and CDR2 from the germline V gene are WSHSY and SAAADI. V lost 4 bases and J 2 bases, leaving 8 bases between the germline ends. The length of the CDR3 is 13 residues. The CDR3 loop reads CASSANLNYGYTF. CDR3 coding DNA: TGCGCCAGCAGTGCGAACTTAAACTATGGCTACACCTTC.

The rearrangement links TRBV18 to TRBJ2-7, with 8 bases lining up with TRBD2. CDR3 size: 16 residues. CDR1 is KGHSH, CDR2 LQKENI, per germline. J lost 1 base, V lost 2 bases, and 7 bases had no gene match. This chain's CDR3 is CASSPGASGPSYEQYF. As DNA, the CDR3 is TGTGCCAGCTCACCAGGGGCTAGCGGGCCTTCCTACGAGCAGTACTTC.

This clone was seen only a few times. The chain combines TRBV6-5 with TRBJ1-1, with D uncertain. The germline V and J ends were trimmed by 6 bases and 6 bases, with 8 bases remaining between them. CDR1 and CDR2 (germline): MNHEY, SVGAGI. The CDR3 covers 11 residues. The CDR3 DNA follows: TGTGCCAGCAGCCGGGTTGCTGAAGCTTTCTTT. Encoded protein: CASSRVAEAFF.